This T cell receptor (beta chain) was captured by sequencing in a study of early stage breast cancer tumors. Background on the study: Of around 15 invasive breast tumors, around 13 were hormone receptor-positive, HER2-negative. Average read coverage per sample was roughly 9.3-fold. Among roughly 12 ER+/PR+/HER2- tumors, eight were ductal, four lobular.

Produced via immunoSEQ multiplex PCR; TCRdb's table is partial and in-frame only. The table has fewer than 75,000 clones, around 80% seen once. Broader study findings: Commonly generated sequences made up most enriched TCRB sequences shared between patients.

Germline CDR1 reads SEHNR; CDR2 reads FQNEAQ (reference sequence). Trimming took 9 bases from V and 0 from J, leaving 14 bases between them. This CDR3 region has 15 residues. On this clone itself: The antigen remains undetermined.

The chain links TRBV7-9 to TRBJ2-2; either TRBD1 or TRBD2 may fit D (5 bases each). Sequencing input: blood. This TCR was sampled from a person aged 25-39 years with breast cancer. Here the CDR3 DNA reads TGTGCCAGTGACGGGGCCTCCTCGAACACCGGGGAGCTGTTTTTT. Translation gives CASDGASSNTGELFF.